This TCR beta chain derives from a study of Graves' ophthalmopathy and Graves' hyperthyroidism. As for the study in general: Upon initial diagnosis and before any treatment, peripheral blood was collected.

Diagnosis used clinical symptoms, serum thyroxine, TRAb, thyroid ultrasound and orbital computed tomography. Whole-study results and caveats: Predictions made by the model for ophthalmopathy progression reached 55% to 71% sensitivity and approximately 78% specificity.

The sequenced template was RNA, covering the TCR beta CDR3 region. HTBI primers primed a first-round RT-PCR, and a second-round multiplex PCR followed. Each CDR3 protein gets one entry after TCRdb re-called the multiplex PCR reads with MiXCR. The sample consists of hundreds of thousands of distinct CDR3 sequences, about 40% of them appearing once. Concerning this clonotype itself: Antigen: not known.

This CDR3 comprises 15 residues. Germline V gives CDR1 SGHTA, CDR2 FQGNSA. V was clipped by 1 base and J by 6 bases, with 10 bases between them. Input material: peripheral blood. The rearrangement uses TRBV7-2 and TRBJ1-6; a weak D match, TRBD1 (5 bases). This TCR derives from an adult man with Graves' ophthalmopathy. The CDR3 reads CASSLGGVGNSPLHF. CDR3 bases: TGTGCCAGCAGCTTAGGGGGCGTTGGTAATTCACCCCTCCACTTT.